The next 8 T cell receptor beta chains were all read from a single sample in a study of CD4 and CD8 cells across lung adenocarcinoma regions. Using its own MiXCR run on the PCR reads, TCRdb lists one record per CDR3 protein. The sample has roughly 20,000 distinct CDR3 sequences, roughly 50% seen once. Sequenced: CD4+ T cells from the margin of a lung tumor. The receptors were gathered from a male donor with lung adenocarcinoma. The CD4 and CD8 labels of this study may be unreliable.

This clonotype was recorded at least ten times. This sequence joins TRBV25-1 and TRBJ1-2, with D possibly being TRBD1 (6 bases). The germline V gene has CDR1 MGHDK and CDR2 SYGVNS. V gave up 8 bases and J gave up 4 bases, with 11 bases separating them. The CDR3 is 12 amino acids. CDR3 loop: CASRDISYGYTF. In DNA, the CDR3 is TGTGCCAGCCGGGACATATCCTATGGCTACACCTTC.

This clonotype was observed at least ten times. The CDR3 region is CAIWGGYTF. The CDR3 DNA reads TGTGCCATCTGGGGAGGCTACACCTTC. The V and J genes are TRBV11-3 and TRBJ1-2; D is unresolved. CDR1 SGHNT and CDR2 YENEEA come from the germline V gene. Trimming stripped 10 bases from V and 8 bases from J, with 8 bases between. This CDR3 region has 9 residues.

In its sample, this clonotype was seen a few times. This chain joins TRBV10-2 and TRBJ2-3; TRBD2 matches at 7 bases. V trimming: 4 bases; J trimming: 12 bases; junction bases outside the gene matches: 13. Germline lookup yields CDR1 WSHSY and CDR2 SAAADI. CDR3 length equals 14 residues. The CDR3 region is CASSAVAGPETQYF. The DNA of the CDR3 is TGCGCCAGCAGTGCAGTAGCGGGCCCAGAGACCCAGTATTTT.

This clonotype has at least ten counts. The chain links TRBV7-2 to TRBJ2-3, with 7 bases aligning to TRBD2. CDR3 length: 15 residues. Trimming took 10 bases from V and 6 from J; bases not matched to a gene: 16. Germline V CDR1 and CDR2: SGHTA, FQGNSA. CDR3 nucleotide sequence: TGTGCCATAAAACCGGGACTAACTATCGGGGATACGCAGTATTTT. Protein sequence: CAIKPGLTIGDTQYF.

A word on this clonotype: One end of the junction does not line up with germline, which may come from a read error. V usage is TRBV6-1 and J usage is TRBJ2-2; TRBD2 is a possible D gene (6 bases). Germline loops: CDR1 MNHNS, CDR2 SASEGT. The CDR3 covers 15 residues. The CDR3: CARGLQAGSTGALFF. CDR3 DNA: TGTGCCAGGGGACTCCAGGCCGGGAGCACCGGGGCGCTGTTTTTT.

The chain combines TRBV20-1 with TRBJ2-5, with D unclear. The assigned J gene may be wrong: the sequence end matches TRBJ2-7 better. The V gene's germline CDR1 is DFQATT and CDR2 SNEGSKA (reference sequence). The CDR3 is 12 residues long. DNA for the CDR3: TGCAGTGCTAGATGGGGTAATTACGAGCAGTACTTC. The encoded protein is CSARWGNYEQYF.

The chain employs TRBV7-2 and TRBJ2-7; 16 bases line up with TRBD2. The CDR3 consists of 17 residues. Germline V gene lookup returns CDR1 SGHTA and CDR2 FQGNSA. The junction had 8 bases not matched to a gene; V was cut back by 6 bases and J by 3 bases. This chain's CDR3 is CASRGGTSGRAFYEQYF. The CDR3 DNA reads TGTGCCAGCAGAGGGGGGACTAGCGGGAGGGCCTTCTACGAGCAGTACTTC.

This chain connects TRBV28 to TRBJ2-1, with D perhaps TRBD2 (5 bases). Trimming took 7 bases from V and 8 from J, leaving 12 bases between them. This CDR3 spans 12 amino acids. CDR1 is MDHEN and CDR2 is SYDVKM in the germline V gene. CDR3 sequence (DNA): TGTGCCAGCACCTCTACGGAGGATGAGCAGTTCTTC. Its translation is CASTSTEDEQFF. Together with reference TRBV28 and TRBJ2-1, the CDR3 gives the full variable domain: DVKVTQSSRYLVKRTGEKVFLECVQDMDHENMFWYRQDPGLGLRLIYFSYDVKMKEKGDIPEGYSVSREKKERFSLILESASTNQTSMYLCASTSTEDEQFFGPGTRLTVL.